The 27 T cell receptor beta chains listed next were all sequenced from one sample in a study of cytomegalovirus exposure and HLA in healthy donors. PCR used 60 Vbeta primers and 13 Jbeta primers. Sequencing was performed with immunoSEQ multiplex PCR; in TCRdb, only in-frame clones are kept and a portion is missing. The repertoire has approximately 100,000 clones, about three quarters of them found once; the top ten carry 13% to 15%. What was sequenced was PBMCs. The source is a male donor in good health and CMV-seropositive.

The chain uses TRBV30 and TRBJ1-1, with 9 bases matching TRBD1. Losses at the gene ends were 0 bases for V and 11 bases for J; bases not matched to a gene: 10. CDR1 is GTSNPN, CDR2 SVGIG, per germline (reference sequence). This CDR3 has 14 amino acids. The CDR3 nucleotides are TGTGCCTGGAGTGTCGAGGGACAGGGAGGAGGGGCTTTCTTT. It encodes CAWSVEGQGGGAFF.

This clone has only a few counts. The J gene is TRBJ1-4, the V gene TRBV5-5; D call uncertain. This CDR3 has 15 residues. Germline V lookup: CDR1 SGHKS, CDR2 YYEKEE (reference sequence). V lost 2 bases, J lost 0 bases, and 8 bases lay in between. The CDR3 nucleotides read TGTGCCAGCAGCTTAGGAGTTGCAACTAATGAAAAACTGTTTTTT. Its protein product is CASSLGVATNEKLFF.

As concerns this clone: One end of the junction varies from germline; a read error may be responsible. V is TRBV7-7 and J is TRBJ1-1; D not certain. Germline V lookup: CDR1 SSHAT, CDR2 FNYEAQ (reference sequence). The CDR3 contains 13 residues. The CDR3 sequence is CASSLQWNTEAFF. The CDR3 DNA sequence: TGTGCTAGCAGCTTACAGTGGAACACTGAAGCTTTCTTT.

In this sample, this clone turned up once. The genes are TRBV4-3 and TRBJ1-6; maybe TRBD1 (5 bases). The CDR3 has 15 amino acids. Germline V lookup: CDR1 LGHNA, CDR2 YSLEER. Trimming left V 0 bases short and J 11 bases short, with 14 bases between. The CDR3 region is CASSQDQGGVTPLHF. Here the CDR3 DNA reads TGCGCCAGCAGCCAAGACCAGGGAGGGGTGACACCCCTCCACTTT.

This clone was counted a single time. The gene calls are TRBV11-3 and TRBJ2-2; TRBD2 agrees at 12 bases. The J segment lost 1 base and the V segment lost 5 bases, leaving 11 bases of the junction unmatched. Germline CDR1 reads SGHNT; CDR2 reads YENEEA. The CDR3 runs to 19 residues. The CDR3 DNA follows: TGTGCCAGCAGCGACCGTAACTGGGGACTAGCGGGGAACACCGGGGAGCTGTTTTTT. Its protein product is CASSDRNWGLAGNTGELFF.

The genes are TRBV9 and TRBJ2-7; D possibly corresponds to TRBD2 (5 bases). Germline CDR1 reads SGDLS; CDR2 reads YYNGEE. The CDR3 contains 13 residues. V dropped 3 bases and J dropped 3 bases, with 10 bases sitting between them. CDR3 nucleotides: TGTGCCAGCAGCGAAGGACTGGACTACGAGCAGTACTTC. Encoded protein: CASSEGLDYEQYF.

This chain uses TRBV4-3 with TRBJ1-1; the match to TRBD1 covers 10 bases. Unmatched junction bases numbered 3, after V lost 1 base and J lost 4 bases. Germline loops: CDR1 LGHNA, CDR2 YSLEER. CDR3 length: 15 amino acids. The CDR3 DNA reads as TGCGCCAGCAGCCAAGGGACAGGGGGGGGCACTGAAGCTTTCTTT. It translates to CASSQGTGGGTEAFF.

CDR3 residues: CASSQIAGVSRETQYF. CDR3 sequence (DNA): TGCGCCAGCAGCCAAATAGCGGGTGTTTCAAGGGAGACCCAGTACTTC. The V gene is TRBV4-1, the J gene TRBJ2-5, with 7 nucleotides matching TRBD2. The CDR3 has 16 amino acids. J lost 5 bases, V lost 2 bases, and 11 bases had no gene match. CDR1 and CDR2 from the germline V gene are MGHRA and YSYEKL.

The chain links TRBV29-1 to TRBJ2-2, with D possibly TRBD2 on 5 matching bases. Germline CDR1 SQVTM, CDR2 ANQGSEA. CDR3 size: 14 residues. Trimming shortened V by 8 bases and J by 6 bases, and 19 bases separated the two germline ends. CDR3 in amino acids: CSTSGSEAPGELFF. The DNA for the CDR3 is TGCAGCACTTCGGGATCCGAAGCGCCCGGGGAGCTGTTTTTT.

The chain uses TRBV7-9 and TRBJ2-7; weak D call: TRBD1 (6 bases). The V gene's germline CDR1 is SEHNR and CDR2 FQNEAQ (reference sequence). CDR3 size: 18 residues. V lost 7 bases to trimming and J lost 0 bases, with 25 bases between them. The CDR3, as DNA: TGTGCCAGCAACTCCCTCTACCTTCGGGACACCAGCTCCTACGAGCAGTACTTC. This encodes CASNSLYLRDTSSYEQYF.

This chain uses TRBV5-8 with TRBJ2-5; 12 bases fit TRBD2. V trimming: 4 bases; J trimming: 3 bases; junction bases outside the gene matches: 10. Germline lookup yields CDR1 SGHTS and CDR2 YDEGEE. The CDR3 is made up of 17 amino acids. The CDR3 DNA sequence: TGTGCCAGCAGCCTAACGACTAGCGGGGGTGCTAAAGAGACCCAGTACTTC. This codes for CASSLTTSGGAKETQYF.

Only a few counts were recorded for this clone. The V gene is TRBV11-3, the J gene TRBJ2-3, with TRBD2 as a possible D gene (7 bases). Germline loops: CDR1 SGHNT, CDR2 YENEEA. Trimming cost V 5 bases and J 6 bases, with 18 bases left between them. This CDR3 spans 15 amino acids. CDR3 bases: TGTGCCAGCAGCCCCCAGGGGAAGGGAGGGGATACGCAGTATTTT. Translating gives CASSPQGKGGDTQYF.

The chain combines TRBV4-1 with TRBJ2-1; 8 nucleotides agree with TRBD2. Trimming cost V 0 bases and J 0 bases; bases outside gene matches: 7. The germline CDR1 and CDR2 sequences are MGHRA and YSYEKL. The CDR3 runs to 18 residues. This chain's CDR3 is CASSQEASGWPSYNEQFF. DNA of the CDR3: TGCGCCAGCAGCCAAGAGGCTAGCGGGTGGCCCTCCTACAATGAGCAGTTCTTC.

V is TRBV7-9 and J is TRBJ2-5, with D maybe TRBD1 (6 bases). The ends were cut back, 6 bases at V and 4 bases at J, with 15 bases in the middle. The CDR3 length is 14 residues. Germline CDR1 SEHNR, CDR2 FQNEAQ (reference sequence). The CDR3 loop reads CASSLLGQLETQYF. CDR3 DNA sequence: TGTGCCAGCAGTTTACTCGGACAGCTAGAGACCCAGTACTTC.

CDR3: CASSNPRDRGTGELFF. The CDR3 nucleotides are TGCGCCAGCAGCAATCCGAGGGACAGGGGCACCGGGGAGCTGTTTTTT. The chain couples TRBV5-1 to TRBJ2-2; 10 nucleotides line up with TRBD1. The V gene's germline CDR1 is SGHRS and CDR2 YFSETQ. The CDR3 consists of 16 residues. V shed 4 bases, J shed 4 bases, and the junction held 7 bases outside the gene matches.

The chain couples TRBV7-8 to TRBJ1-1, with 11 bases identical to TRBD1. Germline CDR1 SGHVS, CDR2 FQNEAQ. V lost 7 bases, J lost 9 bases, and 7 bases stayed unmatched. The CDR3 is made up of 13 amino acids. DNA for the CDR3: TGTGCCAGCACCGTTGGGGACAGGGGGAAAGCTTTCTTT. Protein sequence: CASTVGDRGKAFF.

This clone was detected only a few times. The CDR3 DNA reads TGTGCCATCAGTGATAGCGGCCTATACAATGAGCAGTTCTTC. Protein: CAISDSGLYNEQFF. The rearrangement joins TRBV10-3 to TRBJ2-1; D may be TRBD2 (6 bases). The V gene's germline CDR1 is ENHRY and CDR2 SYGVKD. V was trimmed by 3 bases and J by 4 bases, leaving 10 bases between them. CDR3 size: 14 residues.

This clone has a single count. V is TRBV25-1 and J is TRBJ2-3; 9 nucleotides align to TRBD1. From germline, CDR1 is MGHDK and CDR2 SYGVNS. CDR3 length equals 14 residues. With V trimmed by 10 bases and J by 0 bases, 5 bases remained unmatched. CDR3 loop: CATGQGTSTDTQYF. CDR3 DNA sequence: TGTGCCACCGGACAGGGGACGAGCACAGATACGCAGTATTTT.

As for this clone: Relative to the germline gene, one junction end is altered; a read error may explain this. This rearrangement joins TRBV5-1 to TRBJ2-7; D possibly corresponds to TRBD2 (6 bases). This CDR3 has 15 residues. The germline gives CDR1 SGHRS, CDR2 YFSETQ. This CDR3 is CASGLAPAEGYEQYF. CDR3 sequence (DNA): TGCGCCAGCGGCTTGGCCCCGGCGGAGGGGTACGAGCAGTACTTC.

The V gene is TRBV18, the J gene TRBJ1-2; D gene uncertain. Trimming stripped 2 bases from V and 8 bases from J, with 9 bases between. CDR1 is KGHSH and CDR2 is LQKENI in the germline V gene. This CDR3 contains 12 residues. DNA for the CDR3: TGTGCCAGCTCACCAGAGGGAATAGGCTACACCTTC. Protein sequence: CASSPEGIGYTF. Together with reference TRBV18 and TRBJ1-2, the CDR3 gives the full variable domain: NAGVMQNPRHLVRRRGQEARLRCSPMKGHSHVYWYRQLPEEGLKFMVYLQKENIIDESGMPKERFSAEFPKEGPSILRIQQVVRGDSAAYFCASSPEGIGYTFGSGTRLTVV.

This clone came up once. The chain joins TRBV7-2 to TRBJ2-1; TRBD2 aligns across 8 bases. The V gene's germline CDR1 is SGHTA and CDR2 FQGNSA. The CDR3 is made up of 15 amino acids. V lost 1 base to trimming and J lost 7 bases; unmatched junction nucleotides: 6. Here the CDR3 reads CASSLVTGGHNEQFF. The CDR3 DNA reads TGTGCCAGCAGCTTAGTCACGGGGGGGCATAATGAGCAGTTCTTC.

This clone has only one observation. The J gene is TRBJ1-4, the V gene TRBV27; 7 positions agree with TRBD1. Germline V gene data show CDR1 as MNHEY and CDR2 as SMNVEV (reference sequence). The CDR3 sequence is 14 residues long. After removal of 2 bases from V and 8 bases from J, the junction contained 5 bases not matched to a gene. As DNA, the CDR3 is TGTGCCAGCAGTTTAGACAGGGTTTCGGAAAAACTGTTTTTT. Its protein is CASSLDRVSEKLFF.

The chain couples TRBV30 to TRBJ2-5, with D uncertain. CDR3 length: 12 residues. Germline CDR1 GTSNPN, CDR2 SVGIG (reference sequence). The CDR3 loop is CALASFQETQYF. CDR3 sequence (DNA): TGTGCGTTAGCATCTTTTCAAGAGACCCAGTACTTC.

Only one count was recorded for this clone. The CDR3 sequence is CASSPTQGFESPLHF. In DNA form, the CDR3 reads TGTGCCAGCTCACCAACACAGGGTTTTGAGTCACCCCTCCACTTT. J is TRBJ1-6 and V is TRBV18; D might be TRBD1 (6 bases). The CDR3 runs 15 residues. Germline V CDR1 and CDR2: KGHSH, LQKENI. Trimming took off 2 bases at V and 10 bases at J, with 15 bases between the two ends.

This chain connects TRBV4-1 to TRBJ1-1; no clear D. Trimming shortened V by 1 base and J by 5 bases, and 11 bases separated the two germline ends. The CDR3 covers 14 residues. The germline gives CDR1 MGHRA, CDR2 YSYEKL. The CDR3 region is CASSQGSTGTEAFF. CDR3 in DNA: TGCGCCAGCAGCCAAGGCTCAACGGGGACTGAAGCTTTCTTT.

The V call is TRBV4-2, the J call TRBJ1-2; tentatively, D is TRBD1 (5 bases). The CDR3 contains 17 residues. Trimming pared 1 base from V and 5 bases from J, leaving 20 bases between. Looked up from germline, CDR1 is LGHNA and CDR2 is YNFKEQ. The CDR3 DNA is TGTGCCAGCAGCCAAGTGGGGGGGGAGGTTCACCTTTATGGCTACACCTTC. This codes for CASSQVGGEVHLYGYTF.

The CDR3 loop is CASSREAETQYF. The CDR3 bases are TGTGCCAGCTCACGGGAGGCAGAGACCCAGTACTTC. The V and J genes are TRBV18 and TRBJ2-5; possibly TRBD2 for D (6 bases). The CDR3 loop spans 12 amino acids. Trimming shortened V by 4 bases and J by 4 bases, and 7 bases separated the two germline ends. Germline CDR1 KGHSH, CDR2 LQKENI. Filled out from reference TRBV18 and TRBJ2-5, the complete variable domain reads NAGVMQNPRHLVRRRGQEARLRCSPMKGHSHVYWYRQLPEEGLKFMVYLQKENIIDESGMPKERFSAEFPKEGPSILRIQQVVRGDSAAYFCASSREAETQYFGPGTRLLVL.